This TCR beta chain was captured in a study of CD8+ T cells in alopecia areata. This clone showed up just once. Antigen unknown. CDR1 is GTSNPN, CDR2 SVGIG, per germline (reference sequence). V lost 3 bases to trimming and J lost 7 bases; unmatched junction nucleotides: 7. The length of the CDR3 is 14 residues. Findings of the study overall: Amid tofacitinib therapy, many expanded lesional clones stayed present in scalp and blood.

Treatment of the sample: oral pan-JAK inhibitor, 5-10 mg twice daily. PBMCs were stained for CD3, CD4 and CD8, and CD4+ and CD8+ T cells were sorted. RNA was isolated and reverse transcribed to cDNA, the sequencing template. Using immunoSEQ multiplex PCR, the repertoire was profiled, and TCRdb retains in-frame clones only, with some absent. The table includes 150,000 to 200,000 clones, about three fifths detected once. The V and J genes are TRBV30 and TRBJ2-5; TRBD2 aligns across 11 bases. The TCR was taken from a human donor with alopecia areata. The sequencing used CD4+ T cells sorted from blood, collected at week 24, from a patient treated with tofacitinib. The CDR3 sequence: CAWRTSGAAGTQYF. For the CDR3, the DNA is TGTGCCTGGAGGACTAGCGGGGCCGCGGGGACCCAGTACTTC.